Shown below are 6 T cell receptor beta chains from a single sample sequenced in a study of OX40 agonist ivuxolimab in advanced cancers. Repertoires were generated with immunoSEQ multiplex PCR, while TCRdb's copy carries only in-frame clones and drops some. The sample holds over 85,000 clones, roughly nine tenths seen once. Sample: CD4+ or CD8+ T cells sorted from blood, taken in a trial of the OX40 agonist ivuxolimab. The receptors shown here come from an adult with an advanced solid tumor such as melanoma, head and neck, liver or kidney cancer.

Written as DNA, the CDR3 is TGCGCCAGCAGCTTGGACAGGAGCTATGGCTACACCTTC. Translated, it gives CASSLDRSYGYTF. This chain joins TRBV5-1 and TRBJ1-2, with a possible D match to TRBD1 (5 bases). From germline, CDR1 is SGHRS and CDR2 YFSETQ. The CDR3 spans 13 residues. V dropped 0 bases and J dropped 4 bases, with 7 bases sitting between them. Using reference TRBV5-1 and TRBJ1-2 for the parts outside the CDR3, the full variable domain is KAGVTQTPRYLIKTRGQQVTLSCSPISGHRSVSWYQQTPGQGLQFLFEYFSETQRNKGNFPGRFSGRQFSNSRSEMNVSTLELGDSALYLCASSLDRSYGYTFGSGTRLTVV.

The sample holds one count of this clone. V is TRBV7-2 and J is TRBJ2-1; 10 positions agree with TRBD2. CDR3 length: 16 residues. V dropped 0 bases and J dropped 5; count of bases not matched to a gene: 4. Per the germline V gene, CDR1 is SGHTA and CDR2 is FQGNSA. This CDR3 is CASSLALAGGNNEQFF. The CDR3 coding sequence is TGTGCCAGCAGCTTAGCTTTAGCGGGAGGCAACAATGAGCAGTTCTTC.

The genes are TRBV30 and TRBJ2-1, with D possibly TRBD1 on 5 matching bases. CDR1 GTSNPN and CDR2 SVGIG come from the germline V gene (reference sequence). V was pared by 4 bases and J by 3 bases, with 13 bases between. The CDR3 is made up of 14 amino acids. The CDR3 here is CAWTHRRSYNEQFF. Here the CDR3 DNA reads TGTGCCTGGACCCACAGGAGAAGCTACAATGAGCAGTTCTTC.

The rearrangement links TRBV4-1 to TRBJ2-7, with 9 bases that match TRBD1. CDR1 MGHRA and CDR2 YSYEKL come from the germline V gene. The CDR3 spans 17 residues. The junction had 11 bases not matched to a gene; V was cut back by 5 bases and J by 0 bases. CDR3 nucleotides: TGCGCCAGCAGCTATCTTTTAGGGACAGGGAGCTCCTACGAGCAGTACTTC. Its protein product is CASSYLLGTGSSYEQYF.

Concerning this clone: Other DNA sequences in the sample encode the same CDR3. This chain links TRBV9 with TRBJ2-1; D may be TRBD2 (5 bases). Between the trimmed V and J ends, which lost 4 bases and 4 bases, there was a span of 15 bases. The CDR3 spans 15 residues. CDR1 and CDR2 from the germline V gene are SGDLS and YYNGEE. CDR3 coding DNA: TGTGCCAGCAGCCCCCGGGGAGACTCTTACAATGAGCAGTTCTTC. Translated, it gives CASSPRGDSYNEQFF.

This chain uses TRBV7-2 with TRBJ2-7; D possibly uses TRBD1 or TRBD2 (6 bases each). Germline CDR1 SGHTA, CDR2 FQGNSA. This CDR3 comprises 15 residues. V shed 5 bases and J shed 3 bases, with 17 bases lying between them. The CDR3 region is CASSIKGGSGYEQYF. The CDR3 DNA reads TGTGCCAGCAGCATTAAAGGGGGGAGCGGCTACGAGCAGTACTTC.